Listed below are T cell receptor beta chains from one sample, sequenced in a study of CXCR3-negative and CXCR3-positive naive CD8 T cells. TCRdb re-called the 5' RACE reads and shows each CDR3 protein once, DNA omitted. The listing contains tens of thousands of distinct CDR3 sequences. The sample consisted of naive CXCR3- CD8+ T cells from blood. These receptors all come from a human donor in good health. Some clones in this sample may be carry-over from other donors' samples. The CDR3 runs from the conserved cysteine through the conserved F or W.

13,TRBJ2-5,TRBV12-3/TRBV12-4,CASSLTNQETQYF
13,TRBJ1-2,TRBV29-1,CSAPVQANYGYTF
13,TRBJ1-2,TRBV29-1,CSVQRPGDYGYTF
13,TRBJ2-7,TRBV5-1,CASSLGQGDEQYF
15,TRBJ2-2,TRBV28,CASKTVLGVAGELFF
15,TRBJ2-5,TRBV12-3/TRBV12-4,CASSLTGGGQETQYF
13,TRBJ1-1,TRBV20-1,CSAQTQENTEAFF
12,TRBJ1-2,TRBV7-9,CASRLPPAGYTF
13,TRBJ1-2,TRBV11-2,CASIGEGSYGYTF
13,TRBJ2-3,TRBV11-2,CASSLVSTDTQYF
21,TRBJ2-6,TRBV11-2,CASSLPPGLAGEFSGANVLTF